This T cell receptor beta chain was recorded in a study of shared clonotypes between healthy human individuals. Study conclusions and caveats: Shared across a few donors were 4% to 5% of the naive CD4 clonotypes.

Splitting of each subset's genomic DNA was done evenly across several immunoSEQ plates. Roughly 200 ng DNA, tens of thousands of T cell genomes, went into each sorted-subset replicate PCR. The data were produced by immunoSEQ multiplex PCR, yet TCRdb's version contains in-frame clones alone and is incomplete. Of 980,000 or so clones listed, roughly 72% were seen once; the top ten hold roughly 1.5%. All participating donors were Caucasian adults from Nashville, Tennessee. Germline V CDR1 and CDR2: KGHSH, LQKENI. V gave up 6 bases and J gave up 5 bases, with 11 bases separating them. The CDR3 has 13 amino acids. Worth noting for this clone: Its specificity is unknown.

Sequencing was done on a sample of memory CD4+ T cells sorted from blood. Stated subset: CD45RA-negative fraction. This chain joins TRBV18 and TRBJ1-5; no clear D gene. The receptor's source is a man between 18 and 35 years old in good health. Here the CDR3 reads CASSARSDQPQHF. As DNA, the CDR3 is TGTGCCAGCTCCGCCCGGTCGGATCAGCCCCAGCATTTT.